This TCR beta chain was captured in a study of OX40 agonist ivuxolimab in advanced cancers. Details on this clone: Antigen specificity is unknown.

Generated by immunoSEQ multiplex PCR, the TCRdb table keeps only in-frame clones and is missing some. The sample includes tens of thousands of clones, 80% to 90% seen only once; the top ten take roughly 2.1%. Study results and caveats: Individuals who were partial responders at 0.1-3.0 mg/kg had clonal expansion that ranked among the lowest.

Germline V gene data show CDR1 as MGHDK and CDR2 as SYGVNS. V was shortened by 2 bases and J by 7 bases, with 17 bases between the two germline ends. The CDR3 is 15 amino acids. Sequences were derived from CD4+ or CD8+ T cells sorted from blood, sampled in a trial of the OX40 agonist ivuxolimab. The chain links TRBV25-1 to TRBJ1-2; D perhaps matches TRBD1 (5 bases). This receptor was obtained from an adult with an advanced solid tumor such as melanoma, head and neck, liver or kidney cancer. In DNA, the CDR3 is TGTGCCAGCAGTGAAGCCCCAGCAGGGTGGGGTGGCTACACCTTC. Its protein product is CASSEAPAGWGGYTF.